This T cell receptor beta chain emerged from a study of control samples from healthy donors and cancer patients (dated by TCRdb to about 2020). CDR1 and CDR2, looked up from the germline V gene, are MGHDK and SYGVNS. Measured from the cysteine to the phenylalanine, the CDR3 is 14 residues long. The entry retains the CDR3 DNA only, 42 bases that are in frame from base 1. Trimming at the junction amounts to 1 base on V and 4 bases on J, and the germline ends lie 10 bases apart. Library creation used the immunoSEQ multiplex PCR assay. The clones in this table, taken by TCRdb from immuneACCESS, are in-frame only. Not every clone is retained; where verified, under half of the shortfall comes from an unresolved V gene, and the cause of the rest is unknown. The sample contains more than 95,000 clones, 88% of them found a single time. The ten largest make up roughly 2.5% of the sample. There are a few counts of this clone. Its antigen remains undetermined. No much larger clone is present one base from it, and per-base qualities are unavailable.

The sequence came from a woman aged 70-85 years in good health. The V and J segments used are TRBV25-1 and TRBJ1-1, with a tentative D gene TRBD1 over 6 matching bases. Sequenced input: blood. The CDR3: CASSEWGGFTEAFF. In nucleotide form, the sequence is TGTGCCAGCAGTGAATGGGGGGGCTTCACTGAAGCTTTCTTT.